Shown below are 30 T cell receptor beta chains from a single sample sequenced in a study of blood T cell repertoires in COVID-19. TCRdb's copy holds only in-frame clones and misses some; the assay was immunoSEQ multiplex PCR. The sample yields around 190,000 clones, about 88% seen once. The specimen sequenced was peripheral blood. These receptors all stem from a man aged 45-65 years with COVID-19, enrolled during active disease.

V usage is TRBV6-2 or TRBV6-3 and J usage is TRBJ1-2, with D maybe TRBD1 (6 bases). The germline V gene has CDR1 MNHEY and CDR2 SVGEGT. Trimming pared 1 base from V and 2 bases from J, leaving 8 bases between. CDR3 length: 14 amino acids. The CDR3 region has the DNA TGTGCCAGCAGTTACTTGGACAGCAACTATGGCTACACCTTC. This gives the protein CASSYLDSNYGYTF.

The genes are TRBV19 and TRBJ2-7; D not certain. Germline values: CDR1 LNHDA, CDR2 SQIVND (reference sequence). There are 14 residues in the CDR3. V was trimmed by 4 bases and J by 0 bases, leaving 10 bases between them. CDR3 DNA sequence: TGTGCCAGTAGTACAACCGGGTCCTCCTACGAGCAGTACTTC. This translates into CASSTTGSSYEQYF.

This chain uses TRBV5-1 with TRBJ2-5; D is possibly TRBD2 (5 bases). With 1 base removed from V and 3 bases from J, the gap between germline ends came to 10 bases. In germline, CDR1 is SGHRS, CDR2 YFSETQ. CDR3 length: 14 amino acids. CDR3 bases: TGCGCCAGCAGCTTGTTGGACTGGGAAGAGACCCAGTACTTC. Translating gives CASSLLDWEETQYF.

The CDR3 loop is CASSRDPGQVYAGELFF. CDR3 nucleotide sequence: TGTGCCAGCAGCCGAGATCCGGGACAGGTTTATGCCGGGGAGCTGTTTTTT. The chain links TRBV14 to TRBJ2-2; 8 nucleotides align to TRBD1. Trimming cost V 4 bases and J 6 bases; bases outside gene matches: 13. CDR1 is SGHDN and CDR2 is FVKESK in the germline V gene. The CDR3 totals 17 residues.

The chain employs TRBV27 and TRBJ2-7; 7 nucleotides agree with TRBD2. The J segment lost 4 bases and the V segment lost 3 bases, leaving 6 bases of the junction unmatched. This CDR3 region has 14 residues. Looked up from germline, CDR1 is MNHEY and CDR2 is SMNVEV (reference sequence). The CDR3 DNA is TGTGCCAGCAGTTTTTCCGGGGGGAGATACGAGCAGTACTTC. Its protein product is CASSFSGGRYEQYF.

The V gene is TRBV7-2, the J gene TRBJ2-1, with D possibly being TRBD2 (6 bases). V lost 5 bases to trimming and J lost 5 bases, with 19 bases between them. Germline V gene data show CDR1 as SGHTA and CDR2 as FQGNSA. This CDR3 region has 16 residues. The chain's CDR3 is CASSPLPGVGNNEQFF. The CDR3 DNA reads TGTGCCAGCAGCCCCTTACCGGGAGTTGGTAACAATGAGCAGTTCTTC.

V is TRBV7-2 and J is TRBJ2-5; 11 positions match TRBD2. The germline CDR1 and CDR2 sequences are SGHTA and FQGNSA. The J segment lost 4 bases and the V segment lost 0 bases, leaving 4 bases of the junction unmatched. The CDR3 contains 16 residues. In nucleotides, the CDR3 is TGTGCCAGCAGCTTAGCGGGGACTAGCGGAGTAGAGACCCAGTACTTC. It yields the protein CASSLAGTSGVETQYF.

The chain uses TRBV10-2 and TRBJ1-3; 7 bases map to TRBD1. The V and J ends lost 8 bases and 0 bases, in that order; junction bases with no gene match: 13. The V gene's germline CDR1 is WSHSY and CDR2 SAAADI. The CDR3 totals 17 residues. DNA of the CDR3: TGCGCCAGCTATTATTCTCGGACAGGCCCCTCTGGAAACACCATATATTTT. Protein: CASYYSRTGPSGNTIYF.

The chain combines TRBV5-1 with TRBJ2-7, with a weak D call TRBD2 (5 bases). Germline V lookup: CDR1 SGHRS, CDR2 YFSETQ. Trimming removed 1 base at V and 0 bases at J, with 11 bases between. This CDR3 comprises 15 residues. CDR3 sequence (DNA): TGCGCCAGCAGCTTGCTTTCGGGGAGCTCCTACGAGCAGTACTTC. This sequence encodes CASSLLSGSSYEQYF.

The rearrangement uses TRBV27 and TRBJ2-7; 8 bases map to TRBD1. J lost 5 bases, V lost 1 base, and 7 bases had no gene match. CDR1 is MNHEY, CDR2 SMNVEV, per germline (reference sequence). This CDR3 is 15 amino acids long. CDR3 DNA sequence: TGTGCCAGCAGTTTATGGGCCGACAGGGGCAACGAGCAGTACTTC. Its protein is CASSLWADRGNEQYF.

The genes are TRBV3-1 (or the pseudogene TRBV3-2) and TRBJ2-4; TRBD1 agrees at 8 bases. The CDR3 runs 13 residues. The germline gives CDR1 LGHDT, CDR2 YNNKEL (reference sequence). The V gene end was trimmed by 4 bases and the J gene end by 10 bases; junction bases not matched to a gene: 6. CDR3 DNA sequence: TGTGCCAGCAGCCCCCCGGACAGGGCAATTCAGTACTTC. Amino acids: CASSPPDRAIQYF.

The CDR3 sequence: CASSFFSRGAEAFF. CDR3 nucleotides: TGTGCCAGCAGTTTTTTCTCTCGCGGGGCTGAAGCTTTCTTT. V is TRBV27 and J is TRBJ1-1; D ambiguous. The germline V gene encodes CDR1 MNHEY and CDR2 SMNVEV (reference sequence). The CDR3 has 14 amino acids. V was clipped by 3 bases and J by 6 bases, with 14 bases between them.

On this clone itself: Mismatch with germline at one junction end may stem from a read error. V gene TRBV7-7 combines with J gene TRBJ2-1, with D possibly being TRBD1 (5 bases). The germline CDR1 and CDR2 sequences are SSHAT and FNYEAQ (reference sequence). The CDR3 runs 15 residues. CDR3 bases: TGTGCTAGCAGCATAGGACCAGGGTCCTACAATGAGCAGTTCTTC. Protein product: CASSIGPGSYNEQFF.

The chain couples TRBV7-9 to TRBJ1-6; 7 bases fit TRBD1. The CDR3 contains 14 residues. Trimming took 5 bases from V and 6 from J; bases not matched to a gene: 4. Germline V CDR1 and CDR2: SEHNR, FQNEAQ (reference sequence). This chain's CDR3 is CASSPGQSNSPLHF. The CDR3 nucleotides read TGTGCCAGCAGCCCGGGACAGAGTAATTCACCCCTCCACTTT. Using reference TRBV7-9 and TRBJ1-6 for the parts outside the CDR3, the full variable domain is DTGVSQNPRHKITKRGQNVTFRCDPISEHNRLYWYRQTLGQGPEFLTYFQNEAQLEKSRLLSDRFSAERPKGSFSTLEIQRTEQGDSAMYLCASSPGQSNSPLHFGNGTRLTVT.

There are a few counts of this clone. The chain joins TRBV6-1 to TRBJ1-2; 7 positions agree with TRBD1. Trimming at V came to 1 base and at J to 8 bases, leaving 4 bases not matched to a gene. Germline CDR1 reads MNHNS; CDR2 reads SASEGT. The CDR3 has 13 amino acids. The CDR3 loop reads CASSEGQGWGYTF. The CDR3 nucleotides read TGTGCCAGCAGTGAAGGACAGGGCTGGGGCTACACCTTC.

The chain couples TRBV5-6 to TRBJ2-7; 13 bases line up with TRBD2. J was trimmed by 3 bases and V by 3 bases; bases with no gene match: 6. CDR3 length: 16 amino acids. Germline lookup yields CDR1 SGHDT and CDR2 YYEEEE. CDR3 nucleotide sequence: TGTGCCAGCAGCTCGACTCGGACTAGCGGGAGCTACGAGCAGTACTTC. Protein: CASSSTRTSGSYEQYF.

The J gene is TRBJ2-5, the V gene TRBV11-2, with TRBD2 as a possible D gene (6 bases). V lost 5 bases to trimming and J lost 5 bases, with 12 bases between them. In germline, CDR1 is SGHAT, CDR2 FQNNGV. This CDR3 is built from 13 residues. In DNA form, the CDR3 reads TGTGCCAGCAGCCCCGGACGGGAGGAGACCCAGTACTTC. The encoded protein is CASSPGREETQYF.

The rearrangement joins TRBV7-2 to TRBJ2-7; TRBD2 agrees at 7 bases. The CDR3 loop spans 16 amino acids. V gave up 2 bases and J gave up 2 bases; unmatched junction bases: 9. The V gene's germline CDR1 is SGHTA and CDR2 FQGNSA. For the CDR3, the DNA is TGTGCCAGCAGCTTAACCGGTGCGGGGGACCCCTACGAGCAGTACTTC. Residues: CASSLTGAGDPYEQYF. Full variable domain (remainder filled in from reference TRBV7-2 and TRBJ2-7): GAGVSQSPSNKVTEKGKDVELRCDPISGHTALYWYRQSLGQGLEFLIYFQGNSAPDKSGLPSDRFSAERTGGSVSTLTIQRTQQEDSAVYLCASSLTGAGDPYEQYFGPGTRLTVT.

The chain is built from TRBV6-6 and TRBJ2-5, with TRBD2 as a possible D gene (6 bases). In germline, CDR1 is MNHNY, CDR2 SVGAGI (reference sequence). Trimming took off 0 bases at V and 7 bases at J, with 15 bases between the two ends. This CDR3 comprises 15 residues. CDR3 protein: CASSYSASVIGTQYF. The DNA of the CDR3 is TGTGCCAGCAGTTACTCGGCTAGCGTTATTGGGACCCAGTACTTC.

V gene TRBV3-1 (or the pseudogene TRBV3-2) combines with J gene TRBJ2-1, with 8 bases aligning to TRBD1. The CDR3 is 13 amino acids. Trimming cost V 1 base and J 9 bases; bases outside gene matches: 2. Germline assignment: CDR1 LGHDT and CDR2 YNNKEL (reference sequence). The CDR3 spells CASSQGTGTEQFF. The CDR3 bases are TGTGCCAGCAGCCAAGGGACAGGGACTGAGCAGTTCTTC.

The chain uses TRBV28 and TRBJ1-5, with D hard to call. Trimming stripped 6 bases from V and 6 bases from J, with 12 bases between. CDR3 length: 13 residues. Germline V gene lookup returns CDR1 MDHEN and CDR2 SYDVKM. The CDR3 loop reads CASRTDPFQPQHF. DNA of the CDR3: TGTGCCAGCAGGACTGATCCGTTTCAGCCCCAGCATTTT.

The CDR3: CSVATDTNRDEQYF. DNA of the CDR3: TGCAGCGTCGCCACGGATACGAATCGGGACGAGCAGTACTTC. This chain connects TRBV29-1 to TRBJ2-7; D uncertain. The CDR3 has 14 residues. CDR1 is SQVTM, CDR2 ANQGSEA, per germline. With 6 bases removed from V and 5 bases from J, the gap between germline ends came to 20 bases.

CDR3 sequence reads: CASSGPLGGLNEKLFF. As DNA, the CDR3 is TGTGCCAGCAGTGGACCCCTCGGGGGTCTAAATGAAAAACTGTTTTTT. This rearrangement joins TRBV2 to TRBJ1-4, with D perhaps TRBD1 (5 bases). There are 16 residues in the CDR3. In germline, CDR1 is SNHLY, CDR2 FYNNEI. The germline V and J ends were trimmed by 4 bases and 5 bases, with 17 bases remaining between them.

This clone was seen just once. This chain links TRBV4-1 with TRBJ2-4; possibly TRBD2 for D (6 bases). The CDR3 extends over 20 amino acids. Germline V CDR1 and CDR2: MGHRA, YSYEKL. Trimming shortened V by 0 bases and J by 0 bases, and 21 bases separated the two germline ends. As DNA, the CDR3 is TGCGCCAGCAGCCAAGATACTTGGCAGGGCGGGGTACTAGCCAAAAACATTCAGTACTTC. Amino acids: CASSQDTWQGGVLAKNIQYF.

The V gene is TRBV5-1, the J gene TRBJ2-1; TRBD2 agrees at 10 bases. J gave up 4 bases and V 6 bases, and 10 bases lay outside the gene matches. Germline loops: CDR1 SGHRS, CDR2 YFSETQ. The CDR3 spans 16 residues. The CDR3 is CASTLGSSGRYNEQFF. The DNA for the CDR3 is TGCGCCAGCACCCTGGGGTCTAGCGGGAGATACAATGAGCAGTTCTTC.

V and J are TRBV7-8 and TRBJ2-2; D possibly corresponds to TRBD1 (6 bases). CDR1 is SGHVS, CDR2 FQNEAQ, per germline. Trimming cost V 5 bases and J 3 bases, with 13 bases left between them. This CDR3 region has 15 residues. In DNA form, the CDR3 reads TGTGCCAGCAGCCCGGGACAACGTTACACCGGGGAGCTGTTTTTT. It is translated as CASSPGQRYTGELFF.

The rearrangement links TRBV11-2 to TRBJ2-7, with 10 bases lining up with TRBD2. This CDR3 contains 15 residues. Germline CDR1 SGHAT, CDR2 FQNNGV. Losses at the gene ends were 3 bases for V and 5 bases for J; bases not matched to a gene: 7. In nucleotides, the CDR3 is TGTGCCAGCAGCTTTCAGTTACTAGCGGGAAACGAGCAGTACTTC. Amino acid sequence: CASSFQLLAGNEQYF.

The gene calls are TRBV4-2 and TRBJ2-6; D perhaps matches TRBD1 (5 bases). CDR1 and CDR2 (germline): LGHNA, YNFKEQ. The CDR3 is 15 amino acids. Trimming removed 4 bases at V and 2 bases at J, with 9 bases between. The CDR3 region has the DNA TGTGCCAGCAGCCCCGCAGGGCCTGGGGCCAACGTCCTGACTTTC. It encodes CASSPAGPGANVLTF.

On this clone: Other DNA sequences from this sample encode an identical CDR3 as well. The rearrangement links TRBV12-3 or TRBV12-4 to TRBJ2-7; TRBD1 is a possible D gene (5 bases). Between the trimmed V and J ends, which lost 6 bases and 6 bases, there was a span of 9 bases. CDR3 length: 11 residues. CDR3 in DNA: TGTGCCAGCAGCTTAAGGGGCGAGCAGTACTTC. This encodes CASSLRGEQYF.

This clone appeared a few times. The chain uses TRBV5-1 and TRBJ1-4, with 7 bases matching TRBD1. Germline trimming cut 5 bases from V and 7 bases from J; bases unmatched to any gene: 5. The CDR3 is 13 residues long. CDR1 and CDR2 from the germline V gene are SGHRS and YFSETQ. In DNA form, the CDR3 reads TGCGCCAGCAGAGGCCAGGGGGGTGAAAAACTGTTTTTT. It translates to CASRGQGGEKLFF.